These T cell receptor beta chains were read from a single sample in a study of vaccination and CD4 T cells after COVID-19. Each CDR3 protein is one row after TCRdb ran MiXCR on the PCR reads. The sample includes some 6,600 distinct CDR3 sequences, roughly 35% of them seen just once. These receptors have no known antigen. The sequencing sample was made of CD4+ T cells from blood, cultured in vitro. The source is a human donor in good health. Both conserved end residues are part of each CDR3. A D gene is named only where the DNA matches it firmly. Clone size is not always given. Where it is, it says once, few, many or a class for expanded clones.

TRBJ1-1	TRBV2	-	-	TGTGCCAGCAGTGTCGGGGCTGTCGGGGGAATGAACACTGAAGCTTTCTTT	CASSVGAVGGMNTEAFF
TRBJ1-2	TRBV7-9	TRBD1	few	TGTGCCAGCATTCGGACAGGGAAATTCTATGGCTACACCTTC	CASIRTGKFYGYTF
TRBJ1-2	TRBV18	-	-	TGTGCCAGCTCACCCTACACCTATGGCTACACCTTC	CASSPYTYGYTF
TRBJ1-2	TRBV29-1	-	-	TGCAGCGGCCTAGGGGAAGGGTCGTACACCTTC	CSGLGEGSYTF
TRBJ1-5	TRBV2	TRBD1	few	TGTGCCAGCAGTCCACAGGGGGCACATCAGCCCCAGCATTTT	CASSPQGAHQPQHF
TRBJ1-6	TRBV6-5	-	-	TGTGCCAGCAGTTACTCGAGGGGAGGTGAAAATTCACCCCTCCACTTT	CASSYSRGGENSPLHF
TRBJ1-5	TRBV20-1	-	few	TGCAGTGCTAGAGATTCGGCCAGTAGCAATCAGCCCCAGCATTTT	CSARDSASSNQPQHF
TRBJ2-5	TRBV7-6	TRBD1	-	TGTGCCAGCAGCTTAGTTCATTGGGGACAGGGGATGAAAGAGACCCAGTGCTTC	CASSLVHWGQGMKETQCF
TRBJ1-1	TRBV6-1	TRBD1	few	TGTGCCAGCAGGGAGGGACAGGACACTGAAGCTTTCTTT	CASREGQDTEAFF
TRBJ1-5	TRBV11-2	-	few	TGTGCCAGCAGCTTATTGTCTAATCAGCCCCAGCATTTT	CASSLLSNQPQHF
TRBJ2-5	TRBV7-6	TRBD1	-	TGTGCCAGCAGCTTAGGTGCAGGGGGCGCTTCGGAGACCCAGTACTTC	CASSLGAGGASETQYF
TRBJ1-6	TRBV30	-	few	TGTGCCTGGAGTGAGTGGAGAGGCCAAAGCTCCTATAATTCACCCCTCCACTTT	CAWSEWRGQSSYNSPLHF
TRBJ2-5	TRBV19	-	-	TGTGCCAGTAGTAGGGAAGGCGGGGACGAGACCCAGTACTTC	CASSREGGDETQYF
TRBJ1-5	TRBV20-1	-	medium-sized	TGCAGTGCTAGAGAGATTAAGGGGGACGGTCAGCCCCAGCATTTT	CSAREIKGDGQPQHF
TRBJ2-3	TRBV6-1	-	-	TGTGCCAGCAGCTCTAGCTCAGATACGCAGTATTTT	CASSSSSDTQYF
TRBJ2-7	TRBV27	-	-	TGTGCCAGCAGTCCCCCGACAGCCCTTACCTACGAGCAGTACTTC	CASSPPTALTYEQYF
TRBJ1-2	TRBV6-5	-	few	TGTGCCAGCAGTTACTCGAAAGAGGCAAGGTGGTCGAACTACACCTTC	CASSYSKEARWSNYTF
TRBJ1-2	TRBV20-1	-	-	TGCAGTGCTAGATGGGGGCCCTCTAACTATGGCTACACCTTC	CSARWGPSNYGYTF
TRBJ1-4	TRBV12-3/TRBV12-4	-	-	TGTGCCAGCAGTGGGTCTAAACTGTTTTTT	CASSGSKLFF
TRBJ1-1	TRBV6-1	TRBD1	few	TGTGCCAGCAGTCCGGACAGGGTGAGCACTGAAGCTTTCTTT	CASSPDRVSTEAFF